This T cell receptor (beta chain) appears in the sequencing data of a study of blood T cells in healthy people across ages. Study-wide results and limits: Whereas aged donors had fewer naive CD4+ cells, long-lived donors had more of them and higher diversity. The fall in TCR beta diversity per million T cells was roughly linear with age. Diversity figures based on one million T cells were deemed too low.

Next came a second PCR, run for about 7 to 12 cycles, which used a sample-barcoded 5' primer along with a J-beta primer mix. TCRdb fed the 5' RACE reads into MiXCR, producing one record per CDR3 protein. The sample comprises about 780,000 distinct CDR3 sequences, less than 60% of which are singletons, and less than 20% rests with the top ten. Per sample, a minimum of 7 million PBMCs were isolated. Note on this clonotype: Its antigen is unidentified.

This clonotype was sampled from a man older than 75 in good health. The material sequenced was blood.

CDR3 in DNA: TGTGCCATCAGTGAGACGGACAGGGAAGAGACCCAGTACTTC. It specifies CAISETDREETQYF. The rearrangement links TRBV10-3 to TRBJ2-5, with TRBD1 matching 8 bases. The germline V gene encodes CDR1 ENHRY and CDR2 SYGVKD. V was clipped by 2 bases and J by 3 bases; unmatched bases: 2. The CDR3 covers 14 residues.